The clone carrying this TCR beta chain occurred a few times. Antigen unknown. Via MiXCR, TCRdb re-called the RACE reads, giving one row per CDR3 protein. The table lists tens of thousands of distinct CDR3 sequences, 9.6% of them singletons. Time point indicated: pre-sensitization, week 0. Treatment given: therapeutic diphenylcyclopropenone sensitization with weekly scalp DPC. Samples of blood were obtained prior to the application of each patch test. Patients had alopecia, were aged 18 to 70, and were not pregnant. The record originates from a study of human T cells and chemical hapten exposure. This CDR3 region has 15 residues. V trimming: 5 bases; J trimming: 2 bases; junction bases outside the gene matches: 8. Germline lookup yields CDR1 MDHEN and CDR2 SYDVKM. Study findings and constraints: The study found expanded TCRs formed significantly more large CDR3 similarity clusters than controls. DPC sensitization did not alter TCRs above 1 in 1000 frequency.

This chain connects TRBV28 to TRBJ2-7, with TRBD2 identical over 8 bases. Sequencing was performed on whole blood, taken in connection with sensitization to the hapten diphenylcyclopropenone (DPC). This TCR derives from a woman between 35 and 50 years old with alopecia areata. Some clones in this sample may be carry-over from other donors' samples. The DNA of the CDR3 is TGTGCCAGCAGTCGACCGGGGGGGATGACCTACGAGCAGTACTTC. This translates into CASSRPGGMTYEQYF. The complete variable domain, with remaining parts taken from reference TRBV28 and TRBJ2-7, reads DVKVTQSSRYLVKRTGEKVFLECVQDMDHENMFWYRQDPGLGLRLIYFSYDVKMKEKGDIPEGYSVSREKKERFSLILESASTNQTSMYLCASSRPGGMTYEQYFGPGTRLTVT.